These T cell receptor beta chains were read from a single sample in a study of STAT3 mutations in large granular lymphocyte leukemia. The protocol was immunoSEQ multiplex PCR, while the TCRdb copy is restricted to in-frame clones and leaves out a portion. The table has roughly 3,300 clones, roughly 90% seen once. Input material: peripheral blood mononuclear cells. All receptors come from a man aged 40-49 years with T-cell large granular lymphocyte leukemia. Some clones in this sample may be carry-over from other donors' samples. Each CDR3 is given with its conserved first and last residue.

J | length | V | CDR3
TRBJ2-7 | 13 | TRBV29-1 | CSVGTGGLSEQYF
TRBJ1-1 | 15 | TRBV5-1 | CASSHNRGRNTEAFF
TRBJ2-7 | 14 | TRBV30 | CAWSQDLRTYEQYF
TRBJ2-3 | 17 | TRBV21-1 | CASSKSSGGLSTDTQYF
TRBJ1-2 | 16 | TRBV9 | CASSLDPGQPFYGYTF
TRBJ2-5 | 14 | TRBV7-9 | CASSSFVNQETQYF
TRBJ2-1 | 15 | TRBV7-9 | CASTAGDRGLNEQFF
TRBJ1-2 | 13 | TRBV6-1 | CASSESHGVGYTF
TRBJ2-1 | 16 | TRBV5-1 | CASSMGGVSLFNEQFF
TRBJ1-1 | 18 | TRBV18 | CASSPPLRTGRMNTEAFF
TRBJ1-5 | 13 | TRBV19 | CASSMALAQPQHF
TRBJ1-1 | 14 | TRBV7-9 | CASTSRGGSGEAFF
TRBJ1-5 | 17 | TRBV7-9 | CASSEGTDRGGWQPQHF
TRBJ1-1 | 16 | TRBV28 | CASSSGQGAGYTEAFF
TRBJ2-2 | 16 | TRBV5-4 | CASSPERGLNTGELFF
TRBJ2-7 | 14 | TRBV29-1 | CSVEDGASTYEQYF
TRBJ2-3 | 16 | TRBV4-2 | CASSQDASANRDTQYF
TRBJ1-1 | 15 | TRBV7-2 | CASSSFAGTIAEAFF
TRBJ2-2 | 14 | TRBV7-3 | CASSLTLAGGELFF
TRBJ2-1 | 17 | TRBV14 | CASSQAQGFSSYNEQFF
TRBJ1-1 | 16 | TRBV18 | CASSPPAGGANTEAFF
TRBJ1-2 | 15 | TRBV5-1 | CASSSGGTSNYGYTF
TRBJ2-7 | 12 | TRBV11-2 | CASSLGVYEQYF
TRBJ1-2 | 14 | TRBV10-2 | CASAAVGRGYGYTF
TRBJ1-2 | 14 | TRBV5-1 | CASSPRGQAPGYTF
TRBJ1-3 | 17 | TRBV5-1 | CASSWGGRTDSGNTIYF
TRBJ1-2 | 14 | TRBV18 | CASSPGGQSYGYTF
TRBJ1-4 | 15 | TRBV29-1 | CSVSGTTGSNEKLFF
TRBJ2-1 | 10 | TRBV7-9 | CAAAYNEQFF
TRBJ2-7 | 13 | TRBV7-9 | CASSRPTTYEQYF
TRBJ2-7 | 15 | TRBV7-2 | CASSLGGGGSYEQYF